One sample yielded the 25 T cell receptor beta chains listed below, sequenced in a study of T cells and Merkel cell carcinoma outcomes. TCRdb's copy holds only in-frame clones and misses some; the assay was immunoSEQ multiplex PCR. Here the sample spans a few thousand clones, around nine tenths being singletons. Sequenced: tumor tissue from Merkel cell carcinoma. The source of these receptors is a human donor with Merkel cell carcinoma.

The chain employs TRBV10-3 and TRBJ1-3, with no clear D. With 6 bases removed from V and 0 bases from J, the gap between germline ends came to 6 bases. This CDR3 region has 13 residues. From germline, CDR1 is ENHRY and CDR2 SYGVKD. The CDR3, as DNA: TGTGCCATCAGCGGGAGCTCTGGAAACACCATATATTTT. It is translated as CAISGSSGNTIYF.

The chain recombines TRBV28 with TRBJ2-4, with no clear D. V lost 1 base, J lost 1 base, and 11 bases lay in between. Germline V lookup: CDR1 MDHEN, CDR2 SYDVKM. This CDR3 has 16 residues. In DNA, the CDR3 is TGTGCCAGCAGTTTATTGTCTAGATCGGCCAAAAACATTCAGTACTTC. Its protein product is CASSLLSRSAKNIQYF. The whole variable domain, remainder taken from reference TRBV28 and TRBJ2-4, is DVKVTQSSRYLVKRTGEKVFLECVQDMDHENMFWYRQDPGLGLRLIYFSYDVKMKEKGDIPEGYSVSREKKERFSLILESASTNQTSMYLCASSLLSRSAKNIQYFGAGTRLSVL.

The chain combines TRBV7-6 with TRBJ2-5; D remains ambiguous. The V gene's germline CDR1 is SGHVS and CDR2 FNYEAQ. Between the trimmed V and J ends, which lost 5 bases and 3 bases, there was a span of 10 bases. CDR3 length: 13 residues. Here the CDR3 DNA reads TGTGCCAGCAGCAGAAGTTTGAAAGAGACCCAGTACTTC. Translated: CASSRSLKETQYF. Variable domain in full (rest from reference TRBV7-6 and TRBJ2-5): GAGVSQSPRYKVTKRGQDVALRCDPISGHVSLYWYRQALGQGPEFLTYFNYEAQQDKSGLPNDRFSAERPEGSISTLTIQRTEQRDSAMYRCASSRSLKETQYFGPGTRLLVL.

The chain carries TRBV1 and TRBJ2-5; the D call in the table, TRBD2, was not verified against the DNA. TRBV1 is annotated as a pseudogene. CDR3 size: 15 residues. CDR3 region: CTSTIGTSGTKTQYF. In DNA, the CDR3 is TGCACCAGCACGATTGGGACTAGCGGGACGAAGACCCAGTACTTC.

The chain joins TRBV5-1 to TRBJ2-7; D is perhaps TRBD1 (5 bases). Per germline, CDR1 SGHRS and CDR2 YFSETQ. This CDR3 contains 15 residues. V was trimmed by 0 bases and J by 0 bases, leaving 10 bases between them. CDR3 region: CASSLGQGFSYEQYF. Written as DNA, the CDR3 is TGCGCCAGCAGCTTGGGTCAGGGATTCTCCTACGAGCAGTACTTC. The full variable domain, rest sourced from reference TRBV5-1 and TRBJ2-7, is KAGVTQTPRYLIKTRGQQVTLSCSPISGHRSVSWYQQTPGQGLQFLFEYFSETQRNKGNFPGRFSGRQFSNSRSEMNVSTLELGDSALYLCASSLGQGFSYEQYFGPGTRLTVT.

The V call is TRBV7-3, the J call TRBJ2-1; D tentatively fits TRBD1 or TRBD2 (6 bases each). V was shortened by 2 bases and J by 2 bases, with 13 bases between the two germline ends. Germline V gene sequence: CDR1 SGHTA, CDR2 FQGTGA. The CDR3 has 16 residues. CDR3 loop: CASSLGAGQAYNEQFF. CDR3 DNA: TGTGCCAGCAGCTTAGGCGCGGGACAAGCCTACAATGAGCAGTTCTTC. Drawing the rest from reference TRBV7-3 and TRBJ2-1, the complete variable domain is GAGVSQTPSNKVTEKGKYVELRCDPISGHTALYWYRQSLGQGPEFLIYFQGTGAADDSGLPNDRFFAVRPEGSVSTLKIQRTERGDSAVYLCASSLGAGQAYNEQFFGPGTRLTVL.

Here the CDR3 reads CASSATGKSEQYF. The CDR3 nucleotides read TGTGCCAGCAGCGCGACAGGGAAGTCCGAGCAGTACTTC. This rearrangement joins TRBV9 to TRBJ2-7, with 7 bases fitting TRBD1. The V and J ends lost 3 bases and 6 bases, in that order; junction bases with no gene match: 6. The CDR3 extends over 13 amino acids. CDR1 and CDR2 from the germline V gene are SGDLS and YYNGEE.

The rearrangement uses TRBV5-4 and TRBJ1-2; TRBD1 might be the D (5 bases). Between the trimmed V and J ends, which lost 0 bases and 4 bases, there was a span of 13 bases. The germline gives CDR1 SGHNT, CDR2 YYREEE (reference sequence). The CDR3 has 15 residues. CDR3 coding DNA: TGTGCCAGCAGCTTGGATGGGGGGTCGGCCTATGGCTACACCTTC. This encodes CASSLDGGSAYGYTF.

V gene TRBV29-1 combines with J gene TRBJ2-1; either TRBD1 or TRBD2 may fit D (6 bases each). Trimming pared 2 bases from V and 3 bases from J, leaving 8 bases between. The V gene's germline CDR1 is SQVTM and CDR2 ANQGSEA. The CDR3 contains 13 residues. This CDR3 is CSVEKGGYNEQFF. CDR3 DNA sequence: TGCAGCGTTGAAAAGGGGGGCTACAATGAGCAGTTCTTC.

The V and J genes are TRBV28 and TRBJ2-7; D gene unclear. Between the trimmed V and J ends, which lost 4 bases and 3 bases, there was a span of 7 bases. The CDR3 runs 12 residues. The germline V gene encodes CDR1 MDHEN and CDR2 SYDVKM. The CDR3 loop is CASSWIGYEQYF. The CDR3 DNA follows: TGTGCCAGCAGTTGGATCGGCTACGAGCAGTACTTC.

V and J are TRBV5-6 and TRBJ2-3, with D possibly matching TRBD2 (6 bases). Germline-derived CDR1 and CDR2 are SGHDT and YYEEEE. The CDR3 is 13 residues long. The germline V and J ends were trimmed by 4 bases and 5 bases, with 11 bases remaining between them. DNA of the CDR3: TGTGCCAGCAGCCCGGCGGGGATAGATACGCAGTATTTT. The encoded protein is CASSPAGIDTQYF.

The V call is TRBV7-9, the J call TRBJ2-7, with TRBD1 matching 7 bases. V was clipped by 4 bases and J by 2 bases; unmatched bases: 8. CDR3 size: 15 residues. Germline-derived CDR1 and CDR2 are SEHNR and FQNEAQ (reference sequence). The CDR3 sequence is CASSSNRDSPYEQYF. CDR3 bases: TGTGCCAGCAGCTCTAACCGGGACAGTCCCTACGAGCAGTACTTC.

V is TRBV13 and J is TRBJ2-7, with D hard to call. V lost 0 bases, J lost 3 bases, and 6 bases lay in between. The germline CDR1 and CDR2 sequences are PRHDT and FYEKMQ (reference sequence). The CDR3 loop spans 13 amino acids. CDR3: CASSLGQGYEQYF. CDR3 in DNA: TGTGCCAGCAGCTTAGGGCAAGGCTACGAGCAGTACTTC.

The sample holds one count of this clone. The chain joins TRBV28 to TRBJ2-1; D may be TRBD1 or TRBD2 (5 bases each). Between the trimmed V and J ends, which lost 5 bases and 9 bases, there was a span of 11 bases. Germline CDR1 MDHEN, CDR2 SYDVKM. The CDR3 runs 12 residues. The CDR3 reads CASSPGAGEQFF. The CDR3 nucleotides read TGTGCCAGCAGTCCCGGGGCGGGTGAGCAGTTCTTC.

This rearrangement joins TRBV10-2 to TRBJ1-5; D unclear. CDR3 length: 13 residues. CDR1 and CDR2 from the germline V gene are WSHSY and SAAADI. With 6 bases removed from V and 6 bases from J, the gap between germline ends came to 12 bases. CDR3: CASRPFYGQPQHF. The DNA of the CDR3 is TGCGCCAGCAGACCCTTTTATGGTCAGCCCCAGCATTTT.

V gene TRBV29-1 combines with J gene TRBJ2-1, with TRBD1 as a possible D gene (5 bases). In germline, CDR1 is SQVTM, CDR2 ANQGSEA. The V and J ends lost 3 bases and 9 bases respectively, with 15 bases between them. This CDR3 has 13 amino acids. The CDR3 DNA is TGCAGCGTTGATAGGGGCGGCTCTTCTGAGCAGTTCTTC. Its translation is CSVDRGGSSEQFF.

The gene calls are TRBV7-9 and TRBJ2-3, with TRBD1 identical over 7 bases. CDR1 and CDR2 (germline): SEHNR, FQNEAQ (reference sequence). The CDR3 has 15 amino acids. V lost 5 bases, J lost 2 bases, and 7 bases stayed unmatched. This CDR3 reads CASSLRDSYTDTQYF. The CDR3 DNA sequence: TGTGCCAGCAGCCTCCGGGACAGTTACACAGATACGCAGTATTTT.

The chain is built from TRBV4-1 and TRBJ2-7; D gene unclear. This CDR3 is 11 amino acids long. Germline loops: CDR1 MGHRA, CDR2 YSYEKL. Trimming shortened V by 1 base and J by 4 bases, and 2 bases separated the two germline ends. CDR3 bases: TGCGCCAGCAGCCAAGCGTACGAGCAGTACTTC. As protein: CASSQAYEQYF.

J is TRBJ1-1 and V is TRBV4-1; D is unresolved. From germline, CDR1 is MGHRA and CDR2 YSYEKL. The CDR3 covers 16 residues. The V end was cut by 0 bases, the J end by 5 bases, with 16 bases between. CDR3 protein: CASSQESGRTRTEAFF. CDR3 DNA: TGCGCCAGCAGCCAAGAATCGGGTCGAACGAGGACTGAAGCTTTCTTT.

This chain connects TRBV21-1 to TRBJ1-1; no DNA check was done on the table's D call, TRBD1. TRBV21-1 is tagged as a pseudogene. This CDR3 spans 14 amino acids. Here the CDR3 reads CASSKATMNTEAFF. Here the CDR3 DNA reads TGTGCCAGCAGCAAGGCCACAATGAACACTGAAGCTTTCTTT.

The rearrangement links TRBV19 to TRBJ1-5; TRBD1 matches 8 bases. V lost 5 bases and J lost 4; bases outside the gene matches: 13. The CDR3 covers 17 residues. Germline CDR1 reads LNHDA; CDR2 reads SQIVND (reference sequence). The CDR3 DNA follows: TGTGCCAGTAGTCCCAAGTACAGGGGGAAGGTAAATCAGCCCCAGCATTTT. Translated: CASSPKYRGKVNQPQHF.

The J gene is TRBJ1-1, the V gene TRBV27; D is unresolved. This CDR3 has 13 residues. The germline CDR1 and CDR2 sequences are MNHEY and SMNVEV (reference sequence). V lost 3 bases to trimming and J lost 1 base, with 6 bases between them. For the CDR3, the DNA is TGTGCCAGCAGTTTTACACGGAACACTGAAGCTTTCTTT. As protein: CASSFTRNTEAFF.

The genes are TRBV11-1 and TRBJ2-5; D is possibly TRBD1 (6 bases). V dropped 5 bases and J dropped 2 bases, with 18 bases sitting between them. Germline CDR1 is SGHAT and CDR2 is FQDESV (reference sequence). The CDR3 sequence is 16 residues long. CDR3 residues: CASSITGRHLQETQYF. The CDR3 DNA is TGTGCCAGCAGCATTACAGGGAGACATCTACAAGAGACCCAGTACTTC.

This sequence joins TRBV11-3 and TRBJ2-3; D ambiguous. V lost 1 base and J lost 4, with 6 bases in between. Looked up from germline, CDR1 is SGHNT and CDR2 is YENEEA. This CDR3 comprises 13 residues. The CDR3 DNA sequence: TGTGCCAGCAGCTTAGGTACCGCAGATACGCAGTATTTT. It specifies CASSLGTADTQYF. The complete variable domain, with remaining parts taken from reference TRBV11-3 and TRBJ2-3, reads EAGVVQSPRYKIIEKKQPVAFWCNPISGHNTLYWYLQNLGQGPELLIRYENEEAVDDSQLPKDRFSAERLKGVDSTLKIQPAELGDSAVYLCASSLGTADTQYFGPGTRLTVL.

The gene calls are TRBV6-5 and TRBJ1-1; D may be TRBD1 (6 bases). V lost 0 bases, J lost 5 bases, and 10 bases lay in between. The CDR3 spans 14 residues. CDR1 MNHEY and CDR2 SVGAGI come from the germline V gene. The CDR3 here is CASSYSGTNTEAFF. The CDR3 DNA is TGTGCCAGCAGTTACTCCGGGACAAATACTGAAGCTTTCTTT.